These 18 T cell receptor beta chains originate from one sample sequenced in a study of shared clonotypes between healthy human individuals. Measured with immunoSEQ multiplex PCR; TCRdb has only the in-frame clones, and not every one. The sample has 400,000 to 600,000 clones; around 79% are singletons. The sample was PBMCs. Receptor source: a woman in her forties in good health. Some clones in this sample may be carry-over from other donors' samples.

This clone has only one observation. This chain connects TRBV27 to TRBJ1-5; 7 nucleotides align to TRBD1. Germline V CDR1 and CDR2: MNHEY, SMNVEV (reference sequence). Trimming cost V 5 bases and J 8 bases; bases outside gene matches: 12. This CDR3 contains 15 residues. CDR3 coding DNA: TGTGCCAGCAGTCCCCTCCCCCACGGGACAGAGCCCCAGCATTTT. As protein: CASSPLPHGTEPQHF.

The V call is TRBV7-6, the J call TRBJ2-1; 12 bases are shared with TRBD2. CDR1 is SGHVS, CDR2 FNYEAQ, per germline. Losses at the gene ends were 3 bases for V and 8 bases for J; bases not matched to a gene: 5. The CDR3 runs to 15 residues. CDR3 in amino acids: CASSLTSGRGDEQFF. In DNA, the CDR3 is TGTGCCAGCAGCTTGACTAGCGGGAGAGGCGATGAGCAGTTCTTC.

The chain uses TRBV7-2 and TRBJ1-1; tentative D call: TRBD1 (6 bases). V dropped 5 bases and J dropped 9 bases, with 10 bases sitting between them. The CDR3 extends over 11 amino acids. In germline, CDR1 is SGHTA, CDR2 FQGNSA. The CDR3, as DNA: TGTGCCAGCAGCCTACAGGGTAAAGCTTTCTTT. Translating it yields CASSLQGKAFF. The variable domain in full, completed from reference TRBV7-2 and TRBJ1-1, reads GAGVSQSPSNKVTEKGKDVELRCDPISGHTALYWYRQSLGQGLEFLIYFQGNSAPDKSGLPSDRFSAERTGGSVSTLTIQRTQQEDSAVYLCASSLQGKAFFGQGTRLTVV.

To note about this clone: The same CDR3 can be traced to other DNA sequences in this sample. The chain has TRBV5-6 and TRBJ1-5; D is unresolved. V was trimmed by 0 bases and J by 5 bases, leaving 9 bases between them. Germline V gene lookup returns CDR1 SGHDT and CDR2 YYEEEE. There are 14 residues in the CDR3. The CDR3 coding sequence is TGTGCCAGCAGCTTGGCTGGCGGGGATCAGCCCCAGCATTTT. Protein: CASSLAGGDQPQHF.

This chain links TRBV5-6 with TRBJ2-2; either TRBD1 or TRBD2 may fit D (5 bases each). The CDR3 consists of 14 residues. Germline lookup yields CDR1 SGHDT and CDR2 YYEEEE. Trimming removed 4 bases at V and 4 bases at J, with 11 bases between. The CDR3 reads CASSLGAGTGELFF. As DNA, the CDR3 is TGTGCCAGCAGCCTCGGGGCAGGCACCGGGGAGCTGTTTTTT.

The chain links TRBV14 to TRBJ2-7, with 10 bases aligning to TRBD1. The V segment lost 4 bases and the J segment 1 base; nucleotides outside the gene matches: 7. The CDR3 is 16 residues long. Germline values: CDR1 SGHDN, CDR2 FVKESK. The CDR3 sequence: CASSLRTGGISYEQYF. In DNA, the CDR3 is TGTGCCAGCAGCCTTCGGACAGGGGGAATATCCTACGAGCAGTACTTC.

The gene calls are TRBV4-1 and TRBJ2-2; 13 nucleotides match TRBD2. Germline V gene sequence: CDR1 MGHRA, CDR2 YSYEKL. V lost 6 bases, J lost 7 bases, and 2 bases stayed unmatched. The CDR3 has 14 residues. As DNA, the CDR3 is TGCGCCAGCAGGCGGACTAGCGGGGGCGGGGAGCTGTTTTTT. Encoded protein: CASRRTSGGGELFF.

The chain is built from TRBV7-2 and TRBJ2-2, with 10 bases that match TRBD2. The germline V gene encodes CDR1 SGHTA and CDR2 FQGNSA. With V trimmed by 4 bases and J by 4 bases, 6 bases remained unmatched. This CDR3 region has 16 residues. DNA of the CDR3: TGTGCCAGCAGCTCGGGACTAGCGAGAAGCACCGGGGAGCTGTTTTTT. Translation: CASSSGLARSTGELFF.

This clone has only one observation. The CDR3 here is CASSSQGRDTQYF. In DNA, the CDR3 is TGTGCCAGCAGTTCGCAGGGGCGGGATACGCAGTATTTT. The chain combines TRBV28 with TRBJ2-3; a possible D gene is TRBD1 (6 bases). Trimming pared 4 bases from V and 6 bases from J, leaving 11 bases between. The length of the CDR3 is 13 residues. Germline values: CDR1 MDHEN, CDR2 SYDVKM.

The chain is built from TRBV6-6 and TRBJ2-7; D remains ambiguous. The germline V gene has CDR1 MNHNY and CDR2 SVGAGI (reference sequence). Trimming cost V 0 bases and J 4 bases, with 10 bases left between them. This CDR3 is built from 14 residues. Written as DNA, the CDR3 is TGTGCCAGCAGTTACTCAGGCGGAATTTACGAGCAGTACTTC. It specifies CASSYSGGIYEQYF.

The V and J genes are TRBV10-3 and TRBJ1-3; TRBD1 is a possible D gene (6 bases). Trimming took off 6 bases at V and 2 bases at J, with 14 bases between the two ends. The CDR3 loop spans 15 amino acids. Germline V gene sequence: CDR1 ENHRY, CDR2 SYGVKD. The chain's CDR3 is CAIRPEQGAGNTIYF. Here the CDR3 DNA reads TGTGCCATCAGGCCCGAACAGGGTGCTGGAAACACCATATATTTT.

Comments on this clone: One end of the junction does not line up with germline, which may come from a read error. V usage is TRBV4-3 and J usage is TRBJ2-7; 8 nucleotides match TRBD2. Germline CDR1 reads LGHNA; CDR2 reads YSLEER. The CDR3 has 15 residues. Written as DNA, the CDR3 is TGCGCCAGCAGCCAAAACCTAGCGGGTGCCTACAAGCAGTACTTC. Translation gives CASSQNLAGAYKQYF.

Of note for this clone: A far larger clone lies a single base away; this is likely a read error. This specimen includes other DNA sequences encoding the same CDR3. The CDR3 DNA follows: TGTGCCAGCAGCTTATTCAGGAACACCGGGGAGCTGTTCTTT. Its protein is CASSLFRNTGELFF. The chain employs TRBV7-2 and TRBJ2-2; D may be TRBD2 (5 bases). Germline assignment: CDR1 SGHTA and CDR2 FQGNSA. The CDR3 length is 14 residues.

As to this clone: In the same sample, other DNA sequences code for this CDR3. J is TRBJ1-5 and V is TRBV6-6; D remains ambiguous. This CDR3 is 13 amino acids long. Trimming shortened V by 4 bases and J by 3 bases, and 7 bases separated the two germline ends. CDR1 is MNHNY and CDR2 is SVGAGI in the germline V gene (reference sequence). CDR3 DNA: TGTGCCAGCAGTTTCGGGGTCAATCAGCCCCAGCATTTT. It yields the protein CASSFGVNQPQHF.

The CDR3 DNA follows: TGTGCCAGTAGTCCCGCGGGACAGGGTATTCAGCCCCAGCATTTT. Its protein is CASSPAGQGIQPQHF. V gene TRBV19 combines with J gene TRBJ1-5; TRBD1 matches 9 bases. Looked up from germline, CDR1 is LNHDA and CDR2 is SQIVND (reference sequence). The CDR3 is 15 amino acids. V was pared by 5 bases and J by 6 bases, with 8 bases of the junction left unmatched.

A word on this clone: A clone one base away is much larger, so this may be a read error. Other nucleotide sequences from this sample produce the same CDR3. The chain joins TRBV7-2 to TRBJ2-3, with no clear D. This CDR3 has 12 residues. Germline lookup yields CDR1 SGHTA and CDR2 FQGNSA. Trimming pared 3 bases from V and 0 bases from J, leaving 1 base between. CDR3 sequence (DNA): TGTGCCAGCAGCTTTAGCACAGATACGCAGTATTTT. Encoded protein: CASSFSTDTQYF.

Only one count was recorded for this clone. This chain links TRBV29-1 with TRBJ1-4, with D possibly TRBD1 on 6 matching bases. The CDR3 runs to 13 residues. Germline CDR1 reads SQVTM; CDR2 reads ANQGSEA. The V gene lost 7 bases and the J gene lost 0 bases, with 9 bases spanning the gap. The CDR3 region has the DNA TGCAGCGCCGGACAGTCAACTAATGAAAAACTGTTTTTT. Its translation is CSAGQSTNEKLFF.

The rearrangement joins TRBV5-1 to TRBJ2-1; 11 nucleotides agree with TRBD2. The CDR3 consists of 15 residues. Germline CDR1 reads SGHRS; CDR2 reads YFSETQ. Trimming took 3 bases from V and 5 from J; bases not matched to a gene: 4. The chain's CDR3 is CASSSLAGGDNEQFF. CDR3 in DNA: TGCGCCAGCAGCTCCCTAGCGGGGGGTGACAATGAGCAGTTCTTC.